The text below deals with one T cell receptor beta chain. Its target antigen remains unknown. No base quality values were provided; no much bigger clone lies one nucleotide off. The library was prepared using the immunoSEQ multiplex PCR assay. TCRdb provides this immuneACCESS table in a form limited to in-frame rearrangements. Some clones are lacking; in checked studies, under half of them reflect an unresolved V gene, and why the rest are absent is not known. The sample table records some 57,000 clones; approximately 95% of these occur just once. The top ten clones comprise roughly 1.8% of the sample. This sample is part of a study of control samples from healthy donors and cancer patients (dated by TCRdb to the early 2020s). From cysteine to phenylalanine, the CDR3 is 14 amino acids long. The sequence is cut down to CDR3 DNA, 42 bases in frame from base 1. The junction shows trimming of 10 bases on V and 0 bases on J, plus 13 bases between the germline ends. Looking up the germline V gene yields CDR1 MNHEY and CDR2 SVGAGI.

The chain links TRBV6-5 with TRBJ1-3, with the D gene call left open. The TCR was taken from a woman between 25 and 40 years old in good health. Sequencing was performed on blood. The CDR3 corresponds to CATASRASGNTIYF. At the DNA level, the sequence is TGTGCCACCGCCTCAAGGGCCTCTGGAAACACCATATATTTT.